This T cell receptor (beta chain) stems from a study of PD-1 blockade in classical Hodgkin lymphoma. General study points: Healthy donors were reported to have higher baseline TCR diversity than newly diagnosed patients.

The CDR3 has 13 amino acids. Germline V gene sequence: CDR1 SNHLY, CDR2 FYNNEI. V lost 2 bases to trimming and J lost 4 bases, with 8 bases between them. The time point was: newly diagnosed, previously untreated cHL patient sample. Isolation of CD4+ T cells from thawed PBMCs was performed by magnetic negative selection. Comparison used PBMCs from newly diagnosed, untreated classical Hodgkin lymphoma. A remark on this clone: Its antigen is still unknown.

Clones were sequenced by immunoSEQ multiplex PCR, and TCRdb holds only the in-frame ones, with some missing. The table includes tens of thousands of clones, 90% detected once. The clonotype originates from a human donor with classical Hodgkin lymphoma. The chain recombines TRBV2 with TRBJ1-1, with D unclear. The specimen was CD4+ T cells from blood. CDR3 bases: TGTGCCAGCAGTGAAATTCGCGGCACTGAAGCTTTCTTT. This encodes CASSEIRGTEAFF. Full variable domain (rest looked up from reference TRBV2 and TRBJ1-1): EPEVTQTPSHQVTQMGQEVILRCVPISNHLYFYWYRQILGQKVEFLVSFYNNEISEKSEIFDDQFSVERPDGSNFTLKIRSTKLEDSAMYFCASSEIRGTEAFFGQGTRLTVV.